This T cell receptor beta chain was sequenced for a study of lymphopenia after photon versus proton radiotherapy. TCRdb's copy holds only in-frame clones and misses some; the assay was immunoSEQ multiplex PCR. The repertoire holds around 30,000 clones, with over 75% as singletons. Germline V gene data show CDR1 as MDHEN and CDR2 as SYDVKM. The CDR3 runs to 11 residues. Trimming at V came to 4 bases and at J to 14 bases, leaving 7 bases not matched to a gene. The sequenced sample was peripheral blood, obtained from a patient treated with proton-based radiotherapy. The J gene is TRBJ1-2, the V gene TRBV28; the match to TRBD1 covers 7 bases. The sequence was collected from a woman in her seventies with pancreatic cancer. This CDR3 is CASSSDREGTF. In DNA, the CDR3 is TGTGCCAGCAGTTCAGACAGGGAAGGGACCTTC.